A single sample gave rise to the 20 T cell receptor beta chains below, sequenced in a study of identifying expanded T cells in peripheral blood. Sequenced by immunoSEQ multiplex PCR; TCRdb stores in-frame clones only, minus some. The sample yields some 100,000 clones, around nine tenths seen once. The sequenced sample consisted of blood. Every receptor here comes from a person between 18 and 75 years old in good health.

The chain recombines TRBV19 with TRBJ1-6, with D perhaps matching TRBD1 (6 bases). Trimming took 5 bases from V and 9 from J, leaving 17 bases between them. CDR3 size: 15 residues. CDR1 and CDR2 from the germline V gene are LNHDA and SQIVND (reference sequence). The CDR3 loop reads CASSPPRGSVSPLHF. CDR3 DNA sequence: TGTGCCAGTAGTCCCCCCAGGGGTTCGGTTTCACCCCTCCACTTT.

The gene calls are TRBV29-1 and TRBJ1-5; no definite D call. The V gene lost 4 bases and the J gene lost 5 bases, with 12 bases spanning the gap. Germline assignment: CDR1 SQVTM and CDR2 ANQGSEA. The CDR3 consists of 13 residues. This CDR3 reads CSVAGGPDQPQHF. CDR3 nucleotide sequence: TGCAGCGTTGCCGGCGGGCCGGATCAGCCCCAGCATTTT.

The gene calls are TRBV7-3 and TRBJ2-2; TRBD1 aligns across 10 bases. J gave up 5 bases and V 4 bases, and 4 bases lay outside the gene matches. The CDR3 runs to 15 residues. Germline-derived CDR1 and CDR2 are SGHTA and FQGTGA. CDR3: CASSSTGGATGELFF. CDR3 in DNA: TGTGCCAGCAGCTCGACAGGGGGCGCAACCGGGGAGCTGTTTTTT.

J is TRBJ2-7 and V is TRBV30, with 8 bases identical to TRBD1. V lost 4 bases, J lost 5 bases, and 10 bases stayed unmatched. CDR3 length: 14 residues. Germline CDR1 is GTSNPN and CDR2 is SVGIG (reference sequence). CDR3 sequence reads: CAWTHPDRGDEQYF. CDR3 in DNA: TGTGCCTGGACCCATCCTGACAGGGGAGACGAGCAGTACTTC.

CDR3 bases: TGTGCTAGTGGTTTGACCTTACAAGAGACCCAGTACTTC. It is translated as CASGLTLQETQYF. The V gene is TRBV12-5, the J gene TRBJ2-5; D call uncertain. V was cut by 2 bases and J by 2 bases, with 6 bases left in between. CDR3 size: 13 residues. Germline V lookup: CDR1 LGHNT, CDR2 FRNRAP.

Remarks on this clone: Other nucleotide sequences from this sample produce the same CDR3. The rearrangement uses TRBV7-9 and TRBJ1-3; D not certain. Germline CDR1 SEHNR, CDR2 FQNEAQ (reference sequence). The germline V and J ends were trimmed by 3 bases and 2 bases, with 5 bases remaining between them. The CDR3 contains 13 residues. CDR3 region: CASSLGTGNTIYF. The DNA for the CDR3 is TGTGCCAGCAGCTTGGGGACTGGAAACACCATATATTTT.

The V gene is TRBV7-3, the J gene TRBJ2-3, with TRBD2 matching over 11 bases. The CDR3 contains 15 residues. Unmatched junction bases numbered 6, after V lost 5 bases and J lost 5 bases. Germline V gives CDR1 SGHTA, CDR2 FQGTGA. The CDR3 sequence: CASSSTTSGVDTQYF. CDR3 DNA sequence: TGTGCCAGCAGCAGTACGACTAGCGGGGTAGATACGCAGTATTTT.

In this sample, this clone turned up a few times. V usage is TRBV27 and J usage is TRBJ2-7, with 8 bases lining up with TRBD2. CDR3 size: 15 residues. Germline V gene lookup returns CDR1 MNHEY and CDR2 SMNVEV (reference sequence). J gave up 2 bases and V 5 bases, and 8 bases lay outside the gene matches. In nucleotides, the CDR3 is TGTGCCAGCAGTGCGATCAGCGGGGGAACCTACGAGCAGTACTTC. This gives the protein CASSAISGGTYEQYF.

The CDR3 DNA reads TGTGCCAGCAGCCAAGATACTAGCGGCTTCGCGAACACCGGGGAGCTGTTTTTT. Residues: CASSQDTSGFANTGELFF. The chain carries TRBV4-2 and TRBJ2-2, with TRBD2 matching over 8 bases. V lost 0 bases and J lost 0; bases outside the gene matches: 6. The CDR3 is made up of 18 amino acids. Germline V lookup: CDR1 LGHNA, CDR2 YNFKEQ.

The chain uses TRBV2 and TRBJ1-1, with 8 bases aligning to TRBD1. V shed 3 bases, J shed 5 bases, and the junction held 8 bases outside the gene matches. The CDR3 runs 15 residues. Germline V gene sequence: CDR1 SNHLY, CDR2 FYNNEI. The CDR3 is CASSDVNRGRTEAFF. In DNA form, the CDR3 reads TGTGCCAGCAGTGATGTTAACAGGGGGAGGACTGAAGCTTTCTTT.

The chain has TRBV6-1 and TRBJ2-7; D is unclear. CDR3 size: 12 residues. The V end was cut by 4 bases, the J end by 3 bases, with 7 bases between. Germline-derived CDR1 and CDR2 are MNHNS and SASEGT. The chain's CDR3 is CASSAGLYEQYF. CDR3 sequence (DNA): TGTGCCAGCAGTGCCGGTCTCTACGAGCAGTACTTC.

The J gene is TRBJ1-1, the V gene TRBV6-5; unclear D gene. The CDR3 totals 13 residues. Germline CDR1 and CDR2: MNHEY and SVGAGI. Trimming took 2 bases from V and 3 from J, leaving 7 bases between them. The CDR3 is CASSYGRYTEAFF. The CDR3 DNA follows: TGTGCCAGCAGTTACGGGAGGTACACTGAAGCTTTCTTT.

Worth noting for this clone: Different DNA sequences within this sample yield the same CDR3. The V call is TRBV10-2, the J call TRBJ1-1; D might be TRBD1 (5 bases). Germline V gene lookup returns CDR1 WSHSY and CDR2 SAAADI. This CDR3 has 14 residues. Trimming removed 7 bases at V and 0 bases at J, with 12 bases between. The CDR3 coding sequence is TGCGCCAGCACAGGGACTGTCGTGAACACTGAAGCTTTCTTT. Protein: CASTGTVVNTEAFF.

Details on this clone: The junction departs from germline at one end; a sequencing error may be responsible. The chain joins TRBV2 to TRBJ1-5; D uncertain. Germline assignment: CDR1 SNHLY and CDR2 FYNNEI. This CDR3 has 14 amino acids. The CDR3 is CASSLYTAGQPRHF. The CDR3 coding sequence is TGTGCCAGCAGCCTATACACGGCAGGTCAGCCCCGGCATTTT.

This sequence joins TRBV18 and TRBJ2-2; possibly TRBD1 for D (6 bases). Germline V gives CDR1 KGHSH, CDR2 LQKENI. CDR3 length: 15 amino acids. Trimming removed 3 bases from V and 0 bases from J, with 8 bases in between. CDR3 sequence reads: CASSPQGPNTGELFF. The CDR3 nucleotides are TGTGCCAGCTCACCTCAGGGGCCGAACACCGGGGAGCTGTTTTTT. The variable domain in full, with the rest retrieved from reference TRBV18 and TRBJ2-2, is NAGVMQNPRHLVRRRGQEARLRCSPMKGHSHVYWYRQLPEEGLKFMVYLQKENIIDESGMPKERFSAEFPKEGPSILRIQQVVRGDSAAYFCASSPQGPNTGELFFGEGSRLTVL.

J is TRBJ2-5 and V is TRBV6-1, with TRBD2 as a possible D gene (5 bases). This CDR3 comprises 13 residues. Germline CDR1 is MNHNS and CDR2 is SASEGT. V lost 6 bases to trimming and J lost 4 bases, with 12 bases between them. CDR3 DNA: TGTGCCAGCAGCCCCCAGGAGGCAGAGACCCAGTACTTC. Residues: CASSPQEAETQYF.

The rearrangement links TRBV5-1 to TRBJ1-2, with 10 positions matching TRBD1. Germline loops: CDR1 SGHRS, CDR2 YFSETQ. After removal of 0 bases from V and 13 bases from J, the junction contained 9 bases not matched to a gene. The CDR3 loop spans 14 amino acids. This chain's CDR3 is CASSLDRTGGRGTF. The CDR3 DNA sequence: TGCGCCAGCAGCTTGGACCGGACAGGGGGAAGAGGCACCTTC.

Written as DNA, the CDR3 is TGTGCCAGTCGGTTCAGACTAGCGGGGATATCCTACAATGAGCAGTTCTTC. As protein: CASRFRLAGISYNEQFF. The rearrangement links TRBV19 to TRBJ2-1; 11 nucleotides match TRBD2. The CDR3 is made up of 17 amino acids. V lost 8 bases, J lost 1 base, and 10 bases stayed unmatched. The germline V gene has CDR1 LNHDA and CDR2 SQIVND (reference sequence).

Comment on this clone: At one end, the junction sequence differs from germline, possibly due to a read error. The CDR3 here is CASSLEGQRNYGHTF. Written as DNA, the CDR3 is TGTGCCAGCAGCTTAGAGGGACAGCGAAACTATGGCCACACCTTC. V gene TRBV7-9 combines with J gene TRBJ1-2; 7 bases are shared with TRBD1. CDR3 length: 15 residues. In germline, CDR1 is SEHNR, CDR2 FQNEAQ (reference sequence).

This clone was picked up a small number of times. The chain combines TRBV7-6 with TRBJ2-7; perhaps TRBD1 as D (5 bases). The CDR3 loop spans 12 amino acids. With 5 bases removed from V and 4 bases from J, the gap between germline ends came to 9 bases. Germline V lookup: CDR1 SGHVS, CDR2 FNYEAQ. CDR3 sequence reads: CASSRDRYEQYF. The CDR3, as DNA: TGTGCCAGCAGCCGCGACAGATACGAGCAGTACTTC.